The source of this TCR beta chain is a study of shared clonotypes between healthy human individuals. Study overall: The donor group consisted of two women and a few men, aged 18 to 49.

Germline V gene lookup returns CDR1 MNHEY and CDR2 SVGAGI. Trimming cost V 0 bases and J 4 bases, with 7 bases left between them. This CDR3 is 13 amino acids long. As defined, naive CD8 cells were CD45RO-negative and positively selected for CCR7, with terminally differentiated effector memory CD45RA+ cells excluded. General study findings and limits: As a rule, naive subsets had a larger estimated richness than memory subsets.

Comments on this clone: No antigen is known for it.

Only in-frame clones appear in the TCRdb table, and some are missing; sequencing was by immunoSEQ multiplex PCR. Of hundreds of thousands of clones in the sample, approximately 96% were seen once. This clonotype was sampled from a woman aged 25 to 39 in good health. The J gene is TRBJ2-7, the V gene TRBV6-5, with D unclear. What was sequenced was naive CD8+ T cells sorted from blood. The CDR3 spells CASSYSKEYEQYF. The CDR3 region has the DNA TGTGCCAGCAGTTACTCGAAAGAATACGAGCAGTACTTC.